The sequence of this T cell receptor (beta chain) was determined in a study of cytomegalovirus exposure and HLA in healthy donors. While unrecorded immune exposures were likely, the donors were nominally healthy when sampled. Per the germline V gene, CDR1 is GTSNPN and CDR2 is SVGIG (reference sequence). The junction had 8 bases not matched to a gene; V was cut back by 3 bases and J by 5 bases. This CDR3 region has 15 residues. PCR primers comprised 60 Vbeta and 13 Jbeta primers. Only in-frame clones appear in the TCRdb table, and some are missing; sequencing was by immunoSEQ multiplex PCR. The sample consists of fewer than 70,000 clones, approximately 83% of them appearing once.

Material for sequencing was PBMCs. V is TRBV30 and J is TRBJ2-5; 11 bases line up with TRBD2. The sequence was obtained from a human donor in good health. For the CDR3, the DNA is TGTGCCTGGAGGGCAGTAGCGGGGGGGCCGGAGACCCAGTACTTC. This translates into CAWRAVAGGPETQYF.